This TCR beta chain was captured by sequencing in a study of cytomegalovirus exposure and HLA in healthy donors. Sampled while nominally healthy, donors likely had unrecorded immune exposures. Amplification used 60 Vbeta primers and 13 Jbeta primers. Measured with immunoSEQ multiplex PCR; TCRdb has only the in-frame clones, and not every one. In the table there are around 220,000 clones, roughly 80% of which are singletons. The length of the CDR3 is 15 residues. With 6 bases clipped from V and 3 bases from J, the junction kept 6 bases outside the gene matches. Germline CDR1 and CDR2: MNHNS and SASEGT. There are a few counts of this clone. The antigen is not known. Study-level findings and limits: About 87% or about 30% of the time was how often most TCR beta V segments were productive, according to an earlier analysis. In most subjects, TCR beta sequences reportedly gave accurate predictions of HLA-A and HLA-B alleles.

The TCR was taken from a girl between 10 and 17 years old in good health and CMV-seronegative. The sample comprised PBMCs. The chain is built from TRBV6-1 and TRBJ1-5; 9 nucleotides agree with TRBD1. For the CDR3, the DNA is TGTGCCAGCAGGCCCGGGACAGGGATCAATCAGCCCCAGCATTTT. As protein: CASRPGTGINQPQHF.